Below, 15 T cell receptor beta chains from the same sample are listed, as sequenced in a study of T-cell memory formation after mild COVID-19. In TCRdb, the 5' RACE reads were re-called with MiXCR into one record per CDR3 protein. This table holds 300,000 to 400,000 distinct CDR3 sequences, 28% found once. Sequenced input: PBMCs or a T cell subset sorted from them (not recorded which). The receptors stem from an adult woman who had mild COVID-19 (a few samples of this study predate the infection). Cell type and time point are not known.

The V call is TRBV12-3 or TRBV12-4, the J call TRBJ2-4, with D possibly being TRBD2 (5 bases). The V gene lost 5 bases and the J gene lost 12 bases, with 11 bases spanning the gap. CDR3 length: 11 amino acids. The CDR3 DNA reads TGTGCCAGCAGTATAACTAGATATCAGTACTTC. Residues: CASSITRYQYF.

The chain is built from TRBV5-4 and TRBJ2-6, with 11 nucleotides matching TRBD1. V was clipped by 7 bases and J by 2 bases; unmatched bases: 8. Germline CDR1 and CDR2: SGHNT and YYREEE (reference sequence). CDR3 length: 17 residues. The DNA for the CDR3 is TGTGCCAGCGGTCCAGGACAGGGGGCAGCTGGGGCCAACGTCCTGACTTTC. Translated: CASGPGQGAAGANVLTF. Filled out from reference TRBV5-4 and TRBJ2-6, the complete variable domain reads ETGVTQSPTHLIKTRGQQVTLRCSSQSGHNTVSWYQQALGQGPQFIFQYYREEENGRGNFPPRFSGLQFPNYSSELNVNALELDDSALYLCASGPGQGAAGANVLTFGAGSRLTVL.

CDR3 sequence reads: CASSRRGGRNTEAFF. The CDR3 bases are TGTGCCAGCAGTCGACGGGGGGGTAGGAACACTGAAGCTTTCTTT. This sequence joins TRBV6-5 and TRBJ1-1, with D possibly being TRBD1 (5 bases). CDR3 size: 15 residues. The V gene lost 5 bases and the J gene lost 1 base, with 14 bases spanning the gap. The germline gives CDR1 MNHEY, CDR2 SVGAGI.

The genes are TRBV14 and TRBJ2-4; unclear D gene. Trimming took off 4 bases at V and 2 bases at J, with 12 bases between the two ends. The CDR3 is 15 amino acids. Germline CDR1 and CDR2: SGHDN and FVKESK. The CDR3 bases are TGTGCCAGCAGCCCCCTACATGTGACCAAAAACATTCAGTACTTC. Encoded protein: CASSPLHVTKNIQYF.

This clonotype was picked up a small number of times. The chain carries TRBV5-1 and TRBJ2-1; D remains ambiguous. Germline loops: CDR1 SGHRS, CDR2 YFSETQ. Trimming took off 2 bases at V and 7 bases at J, with 19 bases between the two ends. The CDR3 totals 16 residues. Here the CDR3 reads CASSFPRSGFGNEQFF. The CDR3 DNA reads TGCGCCAGCAGCTTCCCACGGTCGGGCTTCGGGAATGAGCAGTTCTTC.

The chain carries TRBV6-1 and TRBJ1-3, with TRBD1 matching 7 bases. CDR3 length equals 16 residues. Germline V gene lookup returns CDR1 MNHNS and CDR2 SASEGT. J lost 3 bases, V lost 3 bases, and 8 bases had no gene match. The CDR3 sequence is CASSDRETGRGNTIYF. CDR3 nucleotide sequence: TGTGCCAGCAGTGACCGCGAGACAGGGCGTGGAAACACCATATATTTT.

This chain joins TRBV29-1 and TRBJ2-1, with D perhaps TRBD2 (5 bases). The germline gives CDR1 SQVTM, CDR2 ANQGSEA. V lost 6 bases, J lost 3 bases, and 12 bases lay in between. CDR3 size: 13 residues. CDR3 DNA: TGCAGCGTCGTCCCGGGAAACTACAATGAGCAGTTCTTC. Encoded protein: CSVVPGNYNEQFF.

This sequence joins TRBV20-1 and TRBJ2-7; D is unclear. The CDR3 length is 14 residues. V was trimmed by 2 bases and J by 3 bases, leaving 14 bases between them. Germline CDR1 and CDR2: DFQATT and SNEGSKA (reference sequence). CDR3 in amino acids: CSARPIVQNYEQYF. The CDR3 nucleotides read TGCAGTGCTAGACCAATTGTCCAAAACTACGAGCAGTACTTC.

This clonotype was recorded a few times. This chain uses TRBV7-8 with TRBJ2-5; 9 bases agree with TRBD2. The CDR3 is 17 amino acids. The germline gives CDR1 SGHVS, CDR2 FQNEAQ. With V trimmed by 5 bases and J by 4 bases, 14 bases remained unmatched. This CDR3 is CASSLPRGGGVVETQYF. The CDR3 DNA reads as TGTGCCAGCAGCCTCCCGCGGGGGGGGGGAGTGGTAGAGACCCAGTACTTC.

This clonotype has more than one count but fewer than ten. The chain couples TRBV5-5 to TRBJ1-5; D is uncertain. Trimming left V 0 bases short and J 3 bases short, with 4 bases between. The V gene's germline CDR1 is SGHKS and CDR2 YYEKEE (reference sequence). CDR3 length: 13 residues. The CDR3 DNA reads TGTGCCAGCAGCTTGGCGATCAATCAGCCCCAGCATTTT. Translated: CASSLAINQPQHF.

This clonotype has a handful of counts. The J gene is TRBJ2-5, the V gene TRBV13; 10 positions agree with TRBD2. V gave up 4 bases and J gave up 1 base; unmatched junction bases: 3. CDR1 and CDR2 from the germline V gene are PRHDT and FYEKMQ (reference sequence). The CDR3 runs to 15 residues. The CDR3 region is CASSSRTSGQETQYF. CDR3 DNA: TGTGCCAGCAGCTCCCGGACTAGCGGCCAAGAGACCCAGTACTTC.

The chain is built from TRBV7-2 and TRBJ2-3, with 8 bases lining up with TRBD2. The CDR3 totals 18 residues. The junction had 13 bases not matched to a gene; V was cut back by 5 bases and J by 0 bases. Per germline, CDR1 SGHTA and CDR2 FQGNSA. CDR3 bases: TGTGCCAGCAGCGTAGATCCGCTTGCGGGGGGAAGCACAGATACGCAGTATTTT. Amino acids: CASSVDPLAGGSTDTQYF.

The chain combines TRBV12-3 or TRBV12-4 with TRBJ2-5; 9 bases agree with TRBD1. This CDR3 is built from 14 residues. The J segment lost 5 bases and the V segment lost 5 bases, leaving 6 bases of the junction unmatched. The DNA of the CDR3 is TGTGCCAGCAGTGTGCGACAGGGGGTTGAGACCCAGTACTTC. Encoded protein: CASSVRQGVETQYF.

This clonotype was seen a few times. V is TRBV7-2 and J is TRBJ2-3; TRBD1 matches at 8 bases. Germline V gives CDR1 SGHTA, CDR2 FQGNSA. The V segment lost 0 bases and the J segment 2 bases; nucleotides outside the gene matches: 4. The CDR3 is made up of 16 amino acids. Written as DNA, the CDR3 is TGTGCCAGCAGCTTAGCCCCAGGGGGCCTCACAGATACGCAGTATTTT. Its protein product is CASSLAPGGLTDTQYF.

This clonotype was counted a few times. The chain uses TRBV6-5 and TRBJ2-5; 8 bases map to TRBD2. Germline loops: CDR1 MNHEY, CDR2 SVGAGI. V lost 5 bases to trimming and J lost 5 bases; unmatched junction nucleotides: 10. This CDR3 has 15 residues. The CDR3 DNA sequence: TGTGCCAGCAGTCTAATCGCGGGGGGCCGGGAGACCCAGTACTTC. This sequence encodes CASSLIAGGRETQYF.